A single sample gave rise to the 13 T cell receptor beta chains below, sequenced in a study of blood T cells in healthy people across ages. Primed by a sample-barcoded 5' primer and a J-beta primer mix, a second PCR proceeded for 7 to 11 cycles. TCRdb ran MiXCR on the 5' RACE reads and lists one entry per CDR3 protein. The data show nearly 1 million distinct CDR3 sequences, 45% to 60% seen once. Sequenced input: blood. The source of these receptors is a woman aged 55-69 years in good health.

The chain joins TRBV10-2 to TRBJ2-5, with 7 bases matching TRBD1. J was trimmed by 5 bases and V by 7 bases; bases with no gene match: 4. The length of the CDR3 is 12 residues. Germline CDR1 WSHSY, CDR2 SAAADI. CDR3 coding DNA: TGCGCCAGCAACGACAGGGTTGAGACCCAGTACTTC. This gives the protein CASNDRVETQYF.

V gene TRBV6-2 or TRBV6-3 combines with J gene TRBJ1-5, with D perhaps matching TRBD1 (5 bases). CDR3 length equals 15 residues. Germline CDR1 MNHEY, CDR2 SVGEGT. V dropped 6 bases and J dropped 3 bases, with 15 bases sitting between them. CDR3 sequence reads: CASSRGHRNNQPQHF. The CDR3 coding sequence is TGTGCCAGCAGCCGGGGCCACCGAAACAATCAGCCCCAGCATTTT.

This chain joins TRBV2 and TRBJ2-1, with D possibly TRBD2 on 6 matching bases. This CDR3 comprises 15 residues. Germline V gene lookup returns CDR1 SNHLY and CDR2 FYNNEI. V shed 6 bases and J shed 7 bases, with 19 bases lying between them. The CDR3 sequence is CASRNYGGKSNEQFF. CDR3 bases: TGTGCCAGCAGGAACTATGGCGGGAAGAGTAATGAGCAGTTCTTC. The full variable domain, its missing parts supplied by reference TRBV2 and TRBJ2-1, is EPEVTQTPSHQVTQMGQEVILRCVPISNHLYFYWYRQILGQKVEFLVSFYNNEISEKSEIFDDQFSVERPDGSNFTLKIRSTKLEDSAMYFCASRNYGGKSNEQFFGPGTRLTVL.

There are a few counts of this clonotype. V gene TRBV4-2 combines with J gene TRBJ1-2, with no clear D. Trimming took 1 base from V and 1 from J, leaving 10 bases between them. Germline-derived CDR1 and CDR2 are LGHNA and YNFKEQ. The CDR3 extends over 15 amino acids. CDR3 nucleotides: TGTGCCAGCAGCCAAGGAACAGAGATTAACTATGGCTACACCTTC. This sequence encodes CASSQGTEINYGYTF.

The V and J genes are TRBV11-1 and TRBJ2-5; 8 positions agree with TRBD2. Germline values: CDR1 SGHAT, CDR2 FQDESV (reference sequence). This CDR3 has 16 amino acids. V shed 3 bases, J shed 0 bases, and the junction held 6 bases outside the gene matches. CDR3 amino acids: CASSFSRGGYQETQYF. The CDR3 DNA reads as TGTGCCAGCAGCTTCAGCCGGGGGGGCTACCAAGAGACCCAGTACTTC.

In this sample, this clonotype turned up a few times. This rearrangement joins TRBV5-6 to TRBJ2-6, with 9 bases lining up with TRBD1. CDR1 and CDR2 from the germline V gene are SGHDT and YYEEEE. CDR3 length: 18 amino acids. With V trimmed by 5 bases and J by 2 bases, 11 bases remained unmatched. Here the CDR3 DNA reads TGTGCCAGCAGTCGTCTGACAGGGGGGTACGCTGGGGCCAACGTCCTGACTTTC. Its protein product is CASSRLTGGYAGANVLTF.

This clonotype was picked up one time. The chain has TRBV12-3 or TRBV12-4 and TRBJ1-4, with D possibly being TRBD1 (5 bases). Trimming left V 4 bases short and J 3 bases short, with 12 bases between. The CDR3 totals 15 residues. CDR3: CASSSRGLSNEKLFF. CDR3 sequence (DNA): TGTGCCAGCAGTTCTAGGGGATTGTCTAATGAAAAACTGTTTTTT.

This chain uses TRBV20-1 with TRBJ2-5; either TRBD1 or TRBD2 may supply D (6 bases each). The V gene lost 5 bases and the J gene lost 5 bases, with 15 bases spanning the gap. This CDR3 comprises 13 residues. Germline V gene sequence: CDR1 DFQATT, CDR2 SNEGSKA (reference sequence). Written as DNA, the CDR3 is TGCAGTGCTCTGGGGGGCAGATCGGAGACCCAGTACTTC. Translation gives CSALGGRSETQYF.

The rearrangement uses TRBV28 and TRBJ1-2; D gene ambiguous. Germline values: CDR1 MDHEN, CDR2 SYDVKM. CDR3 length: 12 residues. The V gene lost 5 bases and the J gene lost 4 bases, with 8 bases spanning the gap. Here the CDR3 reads CASSEPTYGYTF. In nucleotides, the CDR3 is TGTGCCAGCAGTGAACCCACCTATGGCTACACCTTC.

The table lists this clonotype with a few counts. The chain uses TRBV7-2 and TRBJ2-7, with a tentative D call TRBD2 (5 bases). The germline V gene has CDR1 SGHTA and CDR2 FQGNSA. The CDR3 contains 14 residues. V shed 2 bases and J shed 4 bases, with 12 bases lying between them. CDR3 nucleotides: TGTGCCAGCAGCTTATACGGGGTTGAGTACGAGCAGTACTTC. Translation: CASSLYGVEYEQYF.

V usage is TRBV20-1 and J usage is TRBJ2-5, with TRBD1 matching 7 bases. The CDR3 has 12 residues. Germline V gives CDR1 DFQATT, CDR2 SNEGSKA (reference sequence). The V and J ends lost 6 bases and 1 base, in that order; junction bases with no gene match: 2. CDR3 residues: CSAWDSQETQYF. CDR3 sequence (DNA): TGCAGTGCATGGGACAGCCAAGAGACCCAGTACTTC.

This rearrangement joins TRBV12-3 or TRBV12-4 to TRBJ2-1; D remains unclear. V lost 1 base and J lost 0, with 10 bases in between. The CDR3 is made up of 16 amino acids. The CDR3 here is CASSLDGQSSYNEQFF. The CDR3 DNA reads TGTGCCAGCAGTTTAGACGGCCAGAGCTCCTACAATGAGCAGTTCTTC.

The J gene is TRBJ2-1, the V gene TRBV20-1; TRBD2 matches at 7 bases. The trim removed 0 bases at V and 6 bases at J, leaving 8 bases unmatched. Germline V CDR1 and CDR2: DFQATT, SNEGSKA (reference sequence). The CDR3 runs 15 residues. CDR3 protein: CSARDPSGARNEQFF. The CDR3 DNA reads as TGCAGTGCTAGAGATCCCAGCGGGGCCCGCAATGAGCAGTTCTTC.